This TCR beta chain was obtained from a study of OX40 agonist ivuxolimab in advanced cancers. Study background: The patients got ivuxolimab, which is an agonistic anti-OX40 (CD134) antibody.

Germline lookup yields CDR1 LGHNA and CDR2 YSLEER. V was trimmed by 1 base and J by 0 bases, leaving 15 bases between them. The CDR3 has 17 amino acids. Produced via immunoSEQ multiplex PCR; TCRdb's table is partial and in-frame only. The sample has more than 85,000 clones, less than 95% seen once. The sample here was CD4+ or CD8+ T cells sorted from blood, taken in a trial of the OX40 agonist ivuxolimab. V and J are TRBV4-3 and TRBJ1-2; no reliable D call. The TCR originated in an adult with an advanced solid tumor such as melanoma, head and neck, liver or kidney cancer. The CDR3 sequence is CASSQVYPPTANYGYTF. The CDR3 region has the DNA TGCGCCAGCAGCCAAGTTTATCCCCCCACAGCTAACTATGGCTACACCTTC.